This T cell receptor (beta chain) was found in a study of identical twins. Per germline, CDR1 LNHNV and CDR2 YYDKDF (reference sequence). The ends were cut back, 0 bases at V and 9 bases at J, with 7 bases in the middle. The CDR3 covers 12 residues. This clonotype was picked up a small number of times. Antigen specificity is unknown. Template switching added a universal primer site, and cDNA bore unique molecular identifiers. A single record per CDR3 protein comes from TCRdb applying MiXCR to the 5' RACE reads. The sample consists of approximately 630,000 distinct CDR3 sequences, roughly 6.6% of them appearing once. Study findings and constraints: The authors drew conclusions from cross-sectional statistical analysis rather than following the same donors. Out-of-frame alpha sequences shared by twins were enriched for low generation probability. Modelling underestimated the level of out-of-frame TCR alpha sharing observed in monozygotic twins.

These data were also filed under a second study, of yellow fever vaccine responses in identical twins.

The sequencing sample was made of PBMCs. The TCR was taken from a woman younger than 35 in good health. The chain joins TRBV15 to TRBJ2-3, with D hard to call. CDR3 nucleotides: TGTGCCACCAGCAGAGATATAGGAACGCAGTATTTT. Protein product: CATSRDIGTQYF.